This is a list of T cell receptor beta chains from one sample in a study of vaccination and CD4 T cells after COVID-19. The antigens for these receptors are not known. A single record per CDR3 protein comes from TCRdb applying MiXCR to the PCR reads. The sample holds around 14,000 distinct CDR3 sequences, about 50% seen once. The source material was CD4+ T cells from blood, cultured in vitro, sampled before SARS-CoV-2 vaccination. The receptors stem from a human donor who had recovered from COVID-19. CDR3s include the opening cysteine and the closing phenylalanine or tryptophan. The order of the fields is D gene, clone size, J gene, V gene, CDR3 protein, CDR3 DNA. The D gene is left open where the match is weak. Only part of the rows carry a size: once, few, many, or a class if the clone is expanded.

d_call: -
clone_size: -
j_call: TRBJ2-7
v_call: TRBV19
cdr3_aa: CASRNHGQSYEQYF
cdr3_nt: TGTGCCAGTAGGAACCATGGACAGAGTTACGAGCAGTACTTC

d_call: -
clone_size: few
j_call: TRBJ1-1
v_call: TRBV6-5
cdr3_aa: CASSYSVFGGEAFF
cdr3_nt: TGTGCCAGCAGTTACTCGGTTTTCGGGGGTGAAGCTTTCTTT

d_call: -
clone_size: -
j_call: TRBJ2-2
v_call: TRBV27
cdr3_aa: CASSLTELGELFF
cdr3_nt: TGTGCCAGCAGTTTAACGGAACTCGGGGAGCTGTTTTTT

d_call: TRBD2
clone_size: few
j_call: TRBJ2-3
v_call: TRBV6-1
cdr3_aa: CASHGTSGASTQYF
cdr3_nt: TGTGCCAGCCACGGGACTAGCGGGGCCAGTACGCAGTATTTT

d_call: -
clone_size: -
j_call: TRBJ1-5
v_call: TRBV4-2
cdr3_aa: CASSQDSGQGVDQPQHF
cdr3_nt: -

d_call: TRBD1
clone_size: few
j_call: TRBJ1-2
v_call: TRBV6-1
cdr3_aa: CASSEGQGAVYGYTF
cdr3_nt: TGTGCCAGCAGTGAAGGACAGGGGGCCGTCTATGGCTACACCTTC

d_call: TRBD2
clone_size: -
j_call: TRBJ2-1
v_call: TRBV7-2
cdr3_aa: CASSLLGPFGVGGRAGNEQFF
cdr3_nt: TGTGCCAGCAGCTTACTGGGTCCGTTTGGGGTTGGCGGGAGGGCCGGGAATGAGCAGTTCTTC

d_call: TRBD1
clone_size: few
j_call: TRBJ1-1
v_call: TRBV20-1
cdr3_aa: CSARVRGESAEAFF
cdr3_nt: TGCAGTGCTAGGGTCAGGGGGGAGTCCGCTGAAGCTTTCTTT

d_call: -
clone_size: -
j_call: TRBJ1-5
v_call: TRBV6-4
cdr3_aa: CASGDSPGDQPQHF
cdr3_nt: TGTGCCAGCGGTGACTCGCCAGGGGATCAGCCCCAGCATTTT

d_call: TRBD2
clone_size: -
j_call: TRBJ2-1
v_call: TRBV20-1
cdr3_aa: CSALRPGLAGALNNEQFF
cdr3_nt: TGCAGTGCGCTGAGACCGGGACTAGCGGGAGCACTAAACAATGAGCAGTTCTTC

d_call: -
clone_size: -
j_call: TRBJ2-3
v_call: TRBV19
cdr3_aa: CASSGGSGTASTDTQYF
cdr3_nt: TGTGCCAGTAGTGGGGGAAGCGGGACAGCAAGCACAGATACGCAGTATTTT

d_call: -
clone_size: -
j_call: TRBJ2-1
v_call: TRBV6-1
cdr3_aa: CASRVLTGANNEQFF
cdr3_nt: TGTGCCAGCAGAGTACTTACCGGGGCTAACAATGAGCAGTTCTTC

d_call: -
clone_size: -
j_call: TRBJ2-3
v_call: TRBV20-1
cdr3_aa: CSVVGTDTQYF
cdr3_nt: TGCAGTGTAGTGGGGACAGATACGCAGTATTTT

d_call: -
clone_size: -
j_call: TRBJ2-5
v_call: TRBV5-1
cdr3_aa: CASSSTGQETQYF
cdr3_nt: TGCGCCAGCAGCTCGACAGGCCAAGAGACCCAGTACTTC

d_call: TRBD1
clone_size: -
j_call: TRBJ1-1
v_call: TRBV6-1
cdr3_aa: CASSVGQGDTEAFF
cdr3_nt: TGTGCCAGCAGCGTGGGACAGGGGGACACTGAAGCTTTCTTT

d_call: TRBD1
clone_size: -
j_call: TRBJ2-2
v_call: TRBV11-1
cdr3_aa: CASSYRGNTGELFF
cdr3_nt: TGTGCCAGCAGCTACAGGGGGAATACCGGGGAGCTGTTTTTT

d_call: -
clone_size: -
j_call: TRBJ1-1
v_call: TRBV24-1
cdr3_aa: CATKGGEATFF
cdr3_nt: TGTGCCACCAAGGGGGGAGAGGCGACTTTCTTT

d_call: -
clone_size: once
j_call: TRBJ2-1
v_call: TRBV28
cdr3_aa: CASSSRGAHNEQFF
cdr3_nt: TGTGCCAGCAGTTCCCGCGGAGCCCACAATGAGCAGTTCTTC

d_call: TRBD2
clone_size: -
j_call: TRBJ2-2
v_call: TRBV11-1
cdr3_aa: CASSPGLAGASTGELFF
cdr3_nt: TGTGCCAGCAGCCCTGGACTAGCGGGGGCTAGCACCGGGGAGCTGTTTTTT

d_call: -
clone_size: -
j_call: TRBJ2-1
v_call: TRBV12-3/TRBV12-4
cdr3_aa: CASTTDGRGENEQFF
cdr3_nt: TGTGCCAGCACCACCGACGGGAGAGGGGAGAATGAGCAGTTCTTC

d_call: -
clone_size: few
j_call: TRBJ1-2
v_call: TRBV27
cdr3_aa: CASSSTRGYGYTF
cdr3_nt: TGTGCCAGCAGCTCCACCAGGGGCTATGGCTACACCTTC

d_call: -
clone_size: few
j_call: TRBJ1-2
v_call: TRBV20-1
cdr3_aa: CSANRRGDYGYTF
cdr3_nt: TGCAGTGCTAACCGGAGAGGAGACTATGGCTACACCTTC

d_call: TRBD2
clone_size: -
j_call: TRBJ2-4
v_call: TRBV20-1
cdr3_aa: CSAGAGEVYIQYF
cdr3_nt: TGCAGTGCTGGGGCGGGGGAGGTTTACATTCAGTACTTC

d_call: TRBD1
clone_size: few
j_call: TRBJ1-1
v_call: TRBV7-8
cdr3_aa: CASSLRDRGSNTEAFF
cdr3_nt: TGTGCCAGCAGTTTACGGGACAGGGGTTCGAACACTGAAGCTTTCTTT

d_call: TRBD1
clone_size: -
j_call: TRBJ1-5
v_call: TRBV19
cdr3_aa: CASSPSGGTDQPQHF
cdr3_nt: TGTGCCAGTAGTCCGTCAGGGGGAACAGATCAGCCCCAGCATTTT

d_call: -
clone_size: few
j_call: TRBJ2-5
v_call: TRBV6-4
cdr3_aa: CASSDYTQETQYF
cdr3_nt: TGTGCCAGCAGTGACTATACCCAAGAGACCCAGTACTTC

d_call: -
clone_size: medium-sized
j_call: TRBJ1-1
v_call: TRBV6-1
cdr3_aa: CASSHTLTGMGRSEAFF
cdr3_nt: TGTGCCAGCAGCCACACGCTAACAGGGATGGGGAGGAGTGAAGCTTTCTTT

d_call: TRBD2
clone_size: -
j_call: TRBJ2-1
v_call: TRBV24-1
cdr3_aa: CATSDWASGGNEQFF
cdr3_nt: TGTGCCACCAGTGATTGGGCTAGCGGAGGTAATGAGCAGTTCTTC

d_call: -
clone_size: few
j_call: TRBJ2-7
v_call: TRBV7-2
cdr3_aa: CASSLADEQYF
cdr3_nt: TGTGCCAGCAGCTTAGCGGACGAGCAGTACTTC

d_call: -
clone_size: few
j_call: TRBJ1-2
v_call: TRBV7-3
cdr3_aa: CASSPDEGFDYGYTF
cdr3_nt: TGTGCCAGCAGCCCGGACGAAGGGTTCGACTATGGCTACACCTTC

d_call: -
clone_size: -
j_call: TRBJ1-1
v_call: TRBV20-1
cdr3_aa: CSATFGTEAFF
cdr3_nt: TGCAGTGCTACTTTCGGCACTGAAGCTTTCTTT

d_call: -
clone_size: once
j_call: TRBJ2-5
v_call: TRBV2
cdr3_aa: CASSDSPGVQETQYF
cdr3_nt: TGTGCCAGCAGTGATTCTCCGGGGGTACAAGAGACCCAGTACTTC

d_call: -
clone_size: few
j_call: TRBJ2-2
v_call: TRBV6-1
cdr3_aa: CASSEALSRELFF
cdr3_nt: TGTGCCAGCAGTGAAGCGCTTAGCCGGGAGCTGTTTTTT

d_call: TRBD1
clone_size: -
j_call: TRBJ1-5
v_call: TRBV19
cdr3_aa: CASSRDSSNQPQHF
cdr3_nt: TGTGCCAGTAGTAGGGACAGTAGCAATCAGCCCCAGCATTTT

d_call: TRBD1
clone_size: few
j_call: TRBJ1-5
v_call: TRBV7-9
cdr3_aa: CASRRKGGQGEYSNQPQHF
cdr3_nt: TGTGCCAGCAGACGAAAGGGTGGACAGGGAGAGTATAGCAATCAGCCCCAGCATTTT

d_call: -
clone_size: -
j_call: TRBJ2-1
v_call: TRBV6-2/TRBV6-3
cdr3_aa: CASSPPVFMGNEQFF
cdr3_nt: TGTGCCAGCAGTCCCCCCGTCTTCATGGGCAATGAGCAGTTCTTC

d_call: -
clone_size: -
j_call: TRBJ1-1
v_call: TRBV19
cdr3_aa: CASSAGATRVTEAFF
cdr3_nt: TGTGCCAGTAGTGCGGGGGCAACGAGGGTCACTGAAGCTTTCTTT

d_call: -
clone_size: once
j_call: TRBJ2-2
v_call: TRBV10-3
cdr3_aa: CAIKAANTGELFF
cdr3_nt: TGTGCCATCAAAGCAGCGAACACCGGGGAGCTGTTTTTT

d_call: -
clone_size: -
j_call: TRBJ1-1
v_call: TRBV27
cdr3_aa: CASSSPGGEAFF
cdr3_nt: TGTGCCAGCAGTTCCCCGGGGGGTGAAGCTTTCTTT

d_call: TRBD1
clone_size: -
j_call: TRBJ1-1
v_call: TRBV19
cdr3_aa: CASSIYRTGVDTEAFF
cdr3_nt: TGTGCCAGTAGTATATACAGGACAGGGGTTGACACTGAAGCTTTCTTT

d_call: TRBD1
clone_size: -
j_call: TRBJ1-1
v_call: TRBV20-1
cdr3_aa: CSAREGGKNTEAFF
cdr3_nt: TGCAGTGCTAGAGAAGGGGGCAAGAACACTGAAGCTTTCTTT

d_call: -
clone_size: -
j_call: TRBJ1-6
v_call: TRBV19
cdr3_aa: CARRPGLGRNSPLHF
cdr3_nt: TGTGCCAGGAGACCGGGACTAGGGAGAAATTCACCCCTCCACTTT